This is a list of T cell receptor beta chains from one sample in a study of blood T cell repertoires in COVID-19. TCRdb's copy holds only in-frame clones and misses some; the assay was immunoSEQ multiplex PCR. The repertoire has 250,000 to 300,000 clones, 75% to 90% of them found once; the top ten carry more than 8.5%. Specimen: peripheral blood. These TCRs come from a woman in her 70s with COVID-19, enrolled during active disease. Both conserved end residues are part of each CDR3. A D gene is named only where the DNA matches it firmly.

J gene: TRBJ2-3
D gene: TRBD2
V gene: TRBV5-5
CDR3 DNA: TGTGCCAGCAGCTTGGAGGGAGGGGAAGATACGCAGTATTTT
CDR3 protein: CASSLEGGEDTQYF

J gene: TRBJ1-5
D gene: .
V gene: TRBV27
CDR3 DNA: TGTGCCAGCAGGGCAGGCAATCAGCCCCAGCATTTT
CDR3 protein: CASRAGNQPQHF

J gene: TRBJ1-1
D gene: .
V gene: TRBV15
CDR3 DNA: TGTGCCACCAGCAGAGATGGACAGAACACTGAAGCTTTCTTT
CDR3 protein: CATSRDGQNTEAFF

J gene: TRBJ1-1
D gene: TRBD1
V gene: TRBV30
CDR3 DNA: TGTGCCTGGAATAGACAGGGGGACACTGAAGCTTTCTTT
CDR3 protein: CAWNRQGDTEAFF

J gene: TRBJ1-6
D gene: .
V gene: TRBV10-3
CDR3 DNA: TGTGCCATCAGTGAAAGCGACGATGGCGATTCACCCCTCCACTTT
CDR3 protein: CAISESDDGDSPLHF

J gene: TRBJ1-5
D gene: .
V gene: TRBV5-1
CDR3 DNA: TGCGCCAGCAGAGCGGGAACCGCAAGTTCTCATCAGCCCCAGCATTTT
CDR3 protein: CASRAGTASSHQPQHF

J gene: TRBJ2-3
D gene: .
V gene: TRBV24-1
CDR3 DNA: TGTGCCACCAGTGATTTCCAGTACTTAGGAGCTACGCAGTATTTT
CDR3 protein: CATSDFQYLGATQYF

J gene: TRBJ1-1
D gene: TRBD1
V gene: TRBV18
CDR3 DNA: TGTGCCAGCTCAAGGACAGGTTCTCCGGACACTGAAGCTTTCTTT
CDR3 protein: CASSRTGSPDTEAFF

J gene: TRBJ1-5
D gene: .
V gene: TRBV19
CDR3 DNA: TGTGCCAGTGCCAGGACAGCGATCAATCAGCCCCAGCATTTT
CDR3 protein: CASARTAINQPQHF

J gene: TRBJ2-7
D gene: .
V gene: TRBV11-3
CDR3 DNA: TGTGCCAGCAGCTTAGAGGGCCTCTCCTACGAGCAGTACTTC
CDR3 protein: CASSLEGLSYEQYF

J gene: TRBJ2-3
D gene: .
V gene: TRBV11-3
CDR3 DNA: TGTGCCAGCAGCTTAGGGTCGGCGGGGGATACGCAGTATTTT
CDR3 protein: CASSLGSAGDTQYF

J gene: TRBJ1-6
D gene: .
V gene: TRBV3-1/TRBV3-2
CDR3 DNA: TGTGCCAGCAGCCAAGATAACAGCAATTCACCCCTCCACTTT
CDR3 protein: CASSQDNSNSPLHF